One and the same sample provided the 3 T cell receptor beta chains below, sequenced in a study of blood T cell repertoires in COVID-19. Produced via immunoSEQ multiplex PCR; TCRdb's table is partial and in-frame only. Here the sample spans around 310,000 clones, about 91% being singletons. The source material was PBMCs or T cells enriched from blood (not recorded which). The receptor set was obtained from a middle-aged woman who had recovered from COVID-19.

The chain joins TRBV11-2 to TRBJ1-5; weak D call: TRBD1 (5 bases). Germline V gene lookup returns CDR1 SGHAT and CDR2 FQNNGV. The CDR3 totals 13 residues. The V end was cut by 1 base, the J end by 9 bases, with 10 bases between. The DNA for the CDR3 is TGTGCCAGCAGCTTAGGGGGCTCTGGGCCCCAGCATTTT. This sequence encodes CASSLGGSGPQHF.

The genes are TRBV30 and TRBJ2-7; tentatively, D is TRBD2 (6 bases). CDR3 length equals 14 residues. V lost 5 bases and J lost 7, with 21 bases in between. Germline CDR1 GTSNPN, CDR2 SVGIG (reference sequence). For the CDR3, the DNA is TGTGCCTGGGTTACCGGGACTCGCTCGAGGGAGCAGTACTTC. Protein product: CAWVTGTRSREQYF.

The chain employs TRBV7-9 and TRBJ2-1; D unclear. This CDR3 contains 13 residues. Per the germline V gene, CDR1 is SEHNR and CDR2 is FQNEAQ (reference sequence). Trimming removed 3 bases at V and 3 bases at J, with 6 bases between. The CDR3 protein is CASSFTGYNEQFF. The DNA for the CDR3 is TGTGCCAGCAGCTTCACTGGCTACAATGAGCAGTTCTTC.